Listed below are T cell receptor beta chains from one sample, sequenced in a study of post-analysis software for immune sequencing data. TCRdb reprocessed the PCR reads via MiXCR and lists one record per CDR3 protein. The sample holds roughly 170,000 distinct CDR3 sequences, roughly 30% seen once. Sequences were obtained from blood. The receptors originated from a girl aged 10-17 years with multiple sclerosis. Both conserved end residues are part of each CDR3. The order of the fields is V gene, clone size, D gene, J gene, CDR3 protein, CDR3 DNA. The D gene is left open where the match is weak. Size is stated for part of the rows, as once, few or many counts, or as a class when the clone is expanded.

TRBV11-1,many,-,TRBJ2-1,CASSWGPTGIGEQFF,TGTGCCAGCAGCTGGGGACCCACAGGGATCGGTGAGCAGTTCTTC
TRBV5-1,many,-,TRBJ2-1,CASSWSGGPVEYEQFF,TGCGCCAGCAGCTGGTCTGGAGGGCCCGTTGAGTATGAGCAGTTCTTC
TRBV3-1,once,-,TRBJ2-5,CASTEIGQGETQYF,TGTGCCAGCACCGAGATCGGGCAGGGTGAGACCCAGTACTTC
TRBV7-9,many,TRBD1,TRBJ2-1,CASSPGTGGLNEQFF,TGTGCCAGCAGCCCCGGGACAGGGGGACTCAATGAGCAGTTCTTC
TRBV5-4,-,TRBD1,TRBJ2-7,CASSWEQGIYEQYF,TGTGCCAGCAGCTGGGAACAGGGGATCTACGAGCAGTACTTC
TRBV19,few,-,TRBJ1-1,CASTLGEEAFF,TGTGCCAGTACCCTAGGGGAGGAAGCTTTCTTT
TRBV7-9,few,-,TRBJ1-1,CASSLVTTNTEAFF,TGTGCCAGCAGCTTAGTTACCACGAACACTGAAGCTTTCTTT
TRBV5-1,many,TRBD1,TRBJ2-7,CASSPRDRVIYEQYF,TGCGCCAGCAGCCCTCGGGACAGGGTCATCTACGAGCAGTACTTC
TRBV18,-,TRBD2,TRBJ2-1,CASSPPGLADEQFF,TGTGCCAGCTCACCCCCGGGACTAGCGGATGAGCAGTTCTTC
TRBV29-1,-,-,TRBJ2-7,CSVGPDSYEQYF,TGCAGCGTTGGTCCGGACTCCTACGAGCAGTACTTC
TRBV4-1,few,-,TRBJ1-1,CASSLSGYGEAEAFF,TGCGCCAGCAGCCTAAGTGGCTACGGGGAGGCTGAAGCTTTCTTT
TRBV7-7,many,-,TRBJ2-3,CASSNDGGSTDTQYF,TGTGCTAGCAGCAACGACGGGGGAAGCACAGATACGCAGTATTTT
TRBV9,few,-,TRBJ2-6,CASSVARGPGGANVLTF,TGTGCCAGCAGCGTAGCCCGAGGGCCCGGAGGGGCCAACGTCCTGACTTTC
TRBV12-3/TRBV12-4,-,-,TRBJ2-3,CASSLMGRDTQYF,TGTGCCAGCAGTTTGATGGGGAGAGATACGCAGTATTTT
TRBV20-1,-,TRBD2,TRBJ2-1,CSALHRLAGGLNEQFF,TGCAGTGCTCTCCACCGACTAGCGGGAGGTCTCAATGAGCAGTTCTTC
TRBV4-1,few,-,TRBJ2-7,CASSHPGEQYF,TGCGCCAGCAGCCACCCGGGAGAGCAGTACTTC
TRBV10-2,many,-,TRBJ1-2,CASGSYGYTF,TGCGCCAGCGGTTCGTATGGCTACACCTTC
TRBV10-3,few,-,TRBJ1-4,CAIRAGDRPNEKLFF,TGTGCCATCCGTGCGGGAGACAGACCTAATGAAAAACTGTTTTTT
TRBV24-1,few,TRBD2,TRBJ2-1,CATSDAWGLAAYNEQFF,TGTGCCACCAGTGATGCATGGGGACTAGCGGCTTACAATGAGCAGTTCTTC
TRBV20-1,many,-,TRBJ2-7,CSAFELGRAYEQYF,TGCAGTGCTTTCGAACTGGGAAGGGCCTACGAGCAGTACTTC
TRBV15,few,TRBD2,TRBJ2-3,CATSMTGTSGGADTQYF,TGTGCCACCAGCATGACCGGGACTAGCGGGGGGGCAGATACGCAGTATTTT
TRBV4-1,many,TRBD2,TRBJ2-1,CASSPGLDVGEQFF,TGCGCCAGCAGCCCGGGACTAGATGTTGGTGAGCAGTTCTTC
TRBV20-1,few,-,TRBJ2-5,CSVSRVIRETQYF,TGCAGTGTCAGCAGGGTTATCCGGGAGACCCAGTACTTC
TRBV7-9,many,-,TRBJ2-6,CASSSTVSGANVLTF,TGTGCCAGCAGCTCTACGGTTTCTGGGGCCAACGTCCTGACTTTC
TRBV19,few,TRBD1,TRBJ1-1,CASSMWDRGPTEAFF,TGTGCCAGTAGTATGTGGGACAGGGGTCCGACTGAAGCTTTCTTT
TRBV10-3,-,TRBD2,TRBJ2-1,CAISEPGGVYNEQFF,TGTGCCATCAGTGAACCGGGGGGGGTCTACAATGAGCAGTTCTTC
TRBV4-1,many,-,TRBJ1-6,CASSQDEGSPLHF,TGCGCCAGCAGCCAAGACGAGGGATCACCCCTCCACTTT
TRBV3-1,many,-,TRBJ2-7,CASSQGWSSYEQYF,TGTGCCAGCAGCCAAGGGTGGAGCTCCTACGAGCAGTACTTC
TRBV3-1,-,TRBD1,TRBJ1-2,CASSPDRGLYGYTF,TGTGCCAGCAGCCCGGACAGGGGTCTCTATGGCTACACCTTC
TRBV10-3,many,TRBD2,TRBJ2-6,CAIRAGLAGPGANVLTF,TGTGCCATCAGGGCGGGACTAGCGGGACCCGGGGCCAACGTCCTGACTTTC
TRBV11-3,few,-,TRBJ2-3,CASSFGPVSDTQYF,TGTGCCAGCAGCTTCGGCCCCGTTTCAGATACGCAGTATTTT